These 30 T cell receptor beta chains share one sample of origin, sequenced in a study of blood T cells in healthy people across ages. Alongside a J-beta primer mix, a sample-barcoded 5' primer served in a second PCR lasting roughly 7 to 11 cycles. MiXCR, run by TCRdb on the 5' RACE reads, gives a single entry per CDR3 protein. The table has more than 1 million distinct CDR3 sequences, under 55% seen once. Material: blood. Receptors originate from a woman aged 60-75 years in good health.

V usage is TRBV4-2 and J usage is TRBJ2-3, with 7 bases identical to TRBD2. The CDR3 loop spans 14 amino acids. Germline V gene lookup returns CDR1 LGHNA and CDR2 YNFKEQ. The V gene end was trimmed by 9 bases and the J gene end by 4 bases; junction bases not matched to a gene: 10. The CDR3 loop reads CASKAGGDADTQYF. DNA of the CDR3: TGTGCCAGTAAAGCTGGGGGGGACGCAGATACGCAGTATTTT.

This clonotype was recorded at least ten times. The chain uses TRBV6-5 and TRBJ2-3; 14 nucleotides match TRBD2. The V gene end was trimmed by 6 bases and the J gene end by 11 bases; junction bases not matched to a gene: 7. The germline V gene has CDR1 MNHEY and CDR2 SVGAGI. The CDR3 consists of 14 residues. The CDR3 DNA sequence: TGTGCCAGCAGCGTCGGGACTAGCGGGAGCAAGCAGTATTTT. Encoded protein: CASSVGTSGSKQYF.

The CDR3 DNA reads TGTGCCACCAGCTCCGGGAGGGTCACAGATACGCAGTATTTT. Protein product: CATSSGRVTDTQYF. The gene calls are TRBV15 and TRBJ2-3; 8 positions match TRBD2. This CDR3 is built from 14 residues. Unmatched junction bases numbered 3, after V lost 5 bases and J lost 2 bases. Germline V gene data show CDR1 as LNHNV and CDR2 as YYDKDF (reference sequence).

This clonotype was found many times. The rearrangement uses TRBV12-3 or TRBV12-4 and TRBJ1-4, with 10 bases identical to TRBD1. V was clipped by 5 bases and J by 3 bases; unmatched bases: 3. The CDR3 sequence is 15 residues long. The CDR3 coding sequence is TGTGCCAGCAGTCTGGGACAGGGGTCTAATGAAAAACTGTTTTTT. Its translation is CASSLGQGSNEKLFF.

CDR3 nucleotide sequence: TGCAGCGTTACGAGTCGCACCGAGCAGTACTTC. Its protein is CSVTSRTEQYF. The V and J genes are TRBV29-1 and TRBJ2-5; D unresolved. The J call may be incorrect, as the DNA end agrees better with TRBJ2-7. The CDR3 has 11 residues. Germline CDR1 reads SQVTM; CDR2 reads ANQGSEA.

The chain's CDR3 is CASSLLVATNEKLFF. CDR3 nucleotides: TGTGCCAGCAGCCTATTAGTCGCAACTAATGAAAAACTGTTTTTT. The chain employs TRBV5-6 and TRBJ1-4; D gene uncertain. The V gene's germline CDR1 is SGHDT and CDR2 YYEEEE. This CDR3 has 15 amino acids. V gave up 4 bases and J gave up 0 bases, with 10 bases separating them. The full variable domain, its missing parts supplied by reference TRBV5-6 and TRBJ1-4, is DAGVTQSPTHLIKTRGQQVTLRCSPKSGHDTVSWYQQALGQGPQFIFQYYEEEERQRGNFPDRFSGHQFPNYSSELNVNALLLGDSALYLCASSLLVATNEKLFFGSGTQLSVL.

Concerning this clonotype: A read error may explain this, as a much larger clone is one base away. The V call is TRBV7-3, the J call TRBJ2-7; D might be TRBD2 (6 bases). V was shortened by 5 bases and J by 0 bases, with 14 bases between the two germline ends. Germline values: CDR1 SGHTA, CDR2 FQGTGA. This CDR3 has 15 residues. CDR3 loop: CASSPGREFSYEQYF. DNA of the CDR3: TGTGCCAGCAGCCCGGGACGGGAGTTCTCCTACGAGCAGTACTTC.

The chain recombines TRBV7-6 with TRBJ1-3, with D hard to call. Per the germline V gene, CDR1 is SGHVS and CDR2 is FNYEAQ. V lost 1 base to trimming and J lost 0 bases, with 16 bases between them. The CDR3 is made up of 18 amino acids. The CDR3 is CASSLGVRDPISGNTIYF. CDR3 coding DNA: TGTGCCAGCAGCTTAGGTGTTCGAGACCCCATCTCTGGAAACACCATATATTTT.

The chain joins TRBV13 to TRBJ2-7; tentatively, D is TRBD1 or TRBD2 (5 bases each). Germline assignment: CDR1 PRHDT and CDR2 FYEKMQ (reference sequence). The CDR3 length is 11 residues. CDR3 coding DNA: TGTGTCTCCGGGGCCTCCTACGAGCAGTACTTC. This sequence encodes CVSGASYEQYF.

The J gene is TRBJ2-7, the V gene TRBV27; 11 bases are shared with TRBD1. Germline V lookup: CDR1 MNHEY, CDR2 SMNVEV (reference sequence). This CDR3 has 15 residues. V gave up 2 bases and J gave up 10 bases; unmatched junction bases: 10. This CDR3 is CASSLRTGGGESQYF. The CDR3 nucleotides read TGTGCCAGCAGTTTAAGGACAGGGGGCGGGGAGTCCCAGTACTTC.

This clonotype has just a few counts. CDR3 loop: CASSTTGTSTRGEQFF. The CDR3 DNA sequence: TGTGCCAGCAGCACGACCGGGACTAGCACCCGAGGTGAGCAGTTCTTC. V gene TRBV12-3 or TRBV12-4 combines with J gene TRBJ2-1; 9 nucleotides align to TRBD2. This CDR3 contains 16 residues. The trim removed 6 bases at V and 9 bases at J, leaving 15 bases unmatched.

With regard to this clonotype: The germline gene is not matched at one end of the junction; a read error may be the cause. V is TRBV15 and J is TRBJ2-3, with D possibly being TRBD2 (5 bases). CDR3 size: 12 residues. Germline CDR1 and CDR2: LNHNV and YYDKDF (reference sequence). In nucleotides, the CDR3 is TGTGCCGCCAGCGGTCGCGTCGATACGCAGTATTTT. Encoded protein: CAASGRVDTQYF.

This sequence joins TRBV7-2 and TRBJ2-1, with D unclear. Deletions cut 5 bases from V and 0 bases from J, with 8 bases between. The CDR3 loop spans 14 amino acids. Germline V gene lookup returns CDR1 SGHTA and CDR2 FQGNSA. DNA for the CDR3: TGTGCCAGCAGCCCACAGACCTCCTACAATGAGCAGTTCTTC. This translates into CASSPQTSYNEQFF.

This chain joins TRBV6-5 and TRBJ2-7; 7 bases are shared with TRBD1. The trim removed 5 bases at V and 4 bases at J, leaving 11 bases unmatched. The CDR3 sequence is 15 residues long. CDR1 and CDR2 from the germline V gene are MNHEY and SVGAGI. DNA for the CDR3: TGTGCCAGCAGTACCTCCGGGACAGTAAATTACGAGCAGTACTTC. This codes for CASSTSGTVNYEQYF.

The CDR3 reads CASTLGGGGETQYF. For the CDR3, the DNA is TGTGCCAGCACTCTGGGCGGAGGGGGAGAGACCCAGTACTTC. The chain uses TRBV28 and TRBJ2-5; D might be TRBD1 or TRBD2, each matching 6 bases. In germline, CDR1 is MDHEN, CDR2 SYDVKM. The CDR3 length is 14 residues. V dropped 7 bases and J dropped 4 bases, with 16 bases sitting between them. Full variable domain (remainder filled in from reference TRBV28 and TRBJ2-5): DVKVTQSSRYLVKRTGEKVFLECVQDMDHENMFWYRQDPGLGLRLIYFSYDVKMKEKGDIPEGYSVSREKKERFSLILESASTNQTSMYLCASTLGGGGETQYFGPGTRLLVL.

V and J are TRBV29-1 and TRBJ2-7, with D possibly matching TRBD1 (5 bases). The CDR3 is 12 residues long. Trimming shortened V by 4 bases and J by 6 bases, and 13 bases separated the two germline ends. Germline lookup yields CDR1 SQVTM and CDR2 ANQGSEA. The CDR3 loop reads CSVAWTTLEQYF. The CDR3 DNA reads TGCAGCGTTGCTTGGACAACCCTCGAGCAGTACTTC.

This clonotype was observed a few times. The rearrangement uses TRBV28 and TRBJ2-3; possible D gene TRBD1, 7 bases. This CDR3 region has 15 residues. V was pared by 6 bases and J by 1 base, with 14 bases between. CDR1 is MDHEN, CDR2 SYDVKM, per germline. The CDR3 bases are TGTGCCAGCAGCGAAAGCAGGGGGGGCACAGATACGCAGTATTTT. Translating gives CASSESRGGTDTQYF.

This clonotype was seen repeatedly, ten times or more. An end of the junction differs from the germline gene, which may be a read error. DNA of the CDR3: TGTGCCAGCAGTTTAGGGGCAGGGGGCACCTACGAGCAGTACTTC. Protein product: CASSLGAGGTYEQYF. This chain connects TRBV7-6 to TRBJ2-7; 8 bases agree with TRBD1. The length of the CDR3 is 15 residues. Looked up from germline, CDR1 is SGHVS and CDR2 is FNYEAQ. Combining the CDR3 with reference TRBV7-6 and TRBJ2-7 gives the whole variable domain GAGVSQSPRYKVTKRGQDVALRCDPISGHVSLYWYRQALGQGPEFLTYFNYEAQQDKSGLPNDRFSAERPEGSISTLTIQRTEQRDSAMYRCASSLGAGGTYEQYFGPGTRLTVT.

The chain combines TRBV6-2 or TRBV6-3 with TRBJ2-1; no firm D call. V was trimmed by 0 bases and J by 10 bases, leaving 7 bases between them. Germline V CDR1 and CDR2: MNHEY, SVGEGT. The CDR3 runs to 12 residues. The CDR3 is CASSYSADEQFF. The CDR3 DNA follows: TGTGCCAGCAGTTACTCTGCAGACGAGCAGTTCTTC.

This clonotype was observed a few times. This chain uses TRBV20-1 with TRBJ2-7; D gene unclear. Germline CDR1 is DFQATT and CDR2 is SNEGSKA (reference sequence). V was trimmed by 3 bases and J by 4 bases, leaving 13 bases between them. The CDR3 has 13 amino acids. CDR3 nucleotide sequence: TGCAGTGCTAGTGGTGAGGACCTATACGAGCAGTACTTC. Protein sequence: CSASGEDLYEQYF.

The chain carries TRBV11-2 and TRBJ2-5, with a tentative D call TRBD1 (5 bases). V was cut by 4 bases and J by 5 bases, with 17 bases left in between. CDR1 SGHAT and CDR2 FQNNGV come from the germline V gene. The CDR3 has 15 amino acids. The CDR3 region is CASSSTGSRRETQYF. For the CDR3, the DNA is TGTGCCAGCAGCTCAACAGGATCCAGAAGGGAGACCCAGTACTTC.

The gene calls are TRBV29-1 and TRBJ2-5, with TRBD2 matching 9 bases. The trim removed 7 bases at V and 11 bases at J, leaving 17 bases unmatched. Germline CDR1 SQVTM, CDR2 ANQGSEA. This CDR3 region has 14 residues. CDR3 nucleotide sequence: TGCAGCGGCCGTGGCGGGAGGGGGGTCGATGAGCAGTACTTC. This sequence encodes CSGRGGRGVDEQYF.

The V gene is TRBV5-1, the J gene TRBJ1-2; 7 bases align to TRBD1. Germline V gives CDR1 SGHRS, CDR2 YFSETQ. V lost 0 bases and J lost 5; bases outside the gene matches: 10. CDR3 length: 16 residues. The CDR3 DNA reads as TGCGCCAGCAGCTTGGATCCGGCAGGGGGTGGATATGGCTACACCTTC. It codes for CASSLDPAGGGYGYTF.

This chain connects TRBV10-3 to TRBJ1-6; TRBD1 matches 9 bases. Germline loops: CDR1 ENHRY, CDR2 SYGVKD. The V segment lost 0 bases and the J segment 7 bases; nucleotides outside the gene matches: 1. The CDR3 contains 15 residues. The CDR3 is CAISESGQGNSPLHF. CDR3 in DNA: TGTGCCATCAGTGAGTCCGGACAGGGGAATTCACCCCTCCACTTT.

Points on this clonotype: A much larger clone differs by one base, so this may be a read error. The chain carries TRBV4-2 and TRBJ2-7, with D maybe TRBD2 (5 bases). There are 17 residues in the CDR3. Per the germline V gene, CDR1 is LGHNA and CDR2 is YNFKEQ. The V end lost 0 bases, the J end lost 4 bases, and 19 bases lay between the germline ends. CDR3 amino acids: CASSQELGGLVPYEQYF. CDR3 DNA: TGTGCCAGCAGCCAAGAGTTGGGCGGGCTAGTGCCTTACGAGCAGTACTTC.

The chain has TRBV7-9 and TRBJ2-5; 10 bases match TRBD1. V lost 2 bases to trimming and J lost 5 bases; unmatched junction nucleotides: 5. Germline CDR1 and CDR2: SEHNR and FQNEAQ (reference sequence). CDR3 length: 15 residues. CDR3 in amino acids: CASSLRQGAEETQYF. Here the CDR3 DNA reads TGTGCCAGCAGCTTACGACAGGGGGCGGAGGAGACCCAGTACTTC.

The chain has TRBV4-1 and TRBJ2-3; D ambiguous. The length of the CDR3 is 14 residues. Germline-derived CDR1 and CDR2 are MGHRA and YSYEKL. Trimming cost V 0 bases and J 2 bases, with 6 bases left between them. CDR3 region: CASSQDTPTDTQYF. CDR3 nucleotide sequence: TGCGCCAGCAGCCAAGATACGCCCACAGATACGCAGTATTTT.

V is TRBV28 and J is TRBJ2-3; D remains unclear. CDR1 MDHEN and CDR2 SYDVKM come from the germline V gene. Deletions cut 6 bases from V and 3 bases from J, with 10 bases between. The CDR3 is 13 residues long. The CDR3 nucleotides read TGTGCCAGCAGACAGCTCTTGACAGATACGCAGTATTTT. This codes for CASRQLLTDTQYF.

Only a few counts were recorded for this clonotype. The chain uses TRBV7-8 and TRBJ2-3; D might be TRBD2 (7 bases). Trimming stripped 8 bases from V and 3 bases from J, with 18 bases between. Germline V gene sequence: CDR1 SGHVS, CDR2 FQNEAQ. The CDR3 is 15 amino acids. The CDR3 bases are TGTGCCAGCGCAACCGGACTAGGGGGGACAGATACGCAGTATTTT. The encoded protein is CASATGLGGTDTQYF. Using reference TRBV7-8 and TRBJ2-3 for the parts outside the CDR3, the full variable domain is GAGVSQSPRYKVAKRGQDVALRCDPISGHVSLFWYQQALGQGPEFLTYFQNEAQLDKSGLPSDRFFAERPEGSVSTLKIQRTQQEDSAVYLCASATGLGGTDTQYFGPGTRLTVL.

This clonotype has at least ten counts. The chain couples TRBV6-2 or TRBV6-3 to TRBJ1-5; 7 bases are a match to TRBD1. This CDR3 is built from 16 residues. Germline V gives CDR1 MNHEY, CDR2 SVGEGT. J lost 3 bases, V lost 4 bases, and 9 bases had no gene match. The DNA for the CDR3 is TGTGCCAGCAGTTGGGGGAGGGGGCGCCCCAATCAGCCCCAGCATTTT. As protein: CASSWGRGRPNQPQHF.